This note documents a single TCR beta chain sequence. This entry is derived from a study of blood T cell repertoires in COVID-19. The CDR3 is 14 amino acids. V was cut by 6 bases and J by 2 bases, with 13 bases left in between. Germline V gene lookup returns CDR1 MNHEY and CDR2 SVGAGI. Original processing notes: Nucleated cell counts were estimated from reference gene primer amplification. TCRdb's table, derived via immunoSEQ multiplex PCR, lists solely in-frame clones and lacks some. The V and J calls and the clone size are those of that table, but D and trimming were determined from the DNA. The sample has roughly 200,000 clones, approximately 88% seen once.

This chain connects TRBV6-5 to TRBJ1-1; D call uncertain. The sample comprised peripheral blood. The sequence came from a woman between 35 and 50 years old with COVID-19, enrolled during active disease. The CDR3 DNA is TGTGCCAGCAGGCCTGGGCGGGGAAACACTGAAGCTTTCTTT. Its protein product is CASRPGRGNTEAFF.